A selection of T cell receptor beta chains follows, all from one sample in a study of blood T cell repertoires in COVID-19. Data came from immunoSEQ multiplex PCR; TCRdb stores just in-frame clones and leaves some out. The sample records approximately 97,000 clones, nearly 90% being singletons. The source material was peripheral blood. These receptors originate from a man over 45 with active COVID-19. Each CDR3 is given with its conserved first and last residue. Each record gives: V gene, J gene, clone size, CDR3 protein. Clone size is stated in some rows and not others, as once, few, many or a class when expanded.

TRBV9,TRBJ2-2,.,CASSGGTGRSGELFF
TRBV7-8,TRBJ1-2,few,CASSPLDIGLEYTF
TRBV18,TRBJ2-7,.,CASSLRDSLPYEQYF
TRBV18,TRBJ2-3,once,CASATGVLGTDTQYF
TRBV19,TRBJ1-2,.,CATRKGSPGDYGYTF
TRBV18,TRBJ2-3,.,CASSPSRGGSDTQYF
TRBV6-5,TRBJ1-1,.,CASSYSASGVEAFF
TRBV4-2,TRBJ2-7,.,CASSQGAGAGYEQYF
TRBV19,TRBJ1-1,.,CASSTGGMNTEAFF
TRBV6-5,TRBJ2-5,.,CAGTSGGAGETQYF
TRBV5-4,TRBJ2-3,.,CASSGTSGGRTDTQYF
TRBV20-1,TRBJ2-1,.,CSARLRFEQFF
TRBV3-1/TRBV3-2,TRBJ1-1,.,CASSQAGGRGEAFF
TRBV3-1/TRBV3-2,TRBJ2-5,.,CATRDGLNQETQYF
TRBV5-1,TRBJ2-7,.,CASSGRTGGFEQYF
TRBV27,TRBJ2-3,once,CASSPLAGGSDTQYF
TRBV7-3,TRBJ2-7,.,CASSSRARGEQYF
TRBV11-2,TRBJ1-3,.,CANHQTRLPGGNTIYF
TRBV6-5,TRBJ1-2,.,CASRPGINYGYTF
TRBV11-3,TRBJ2-2,.,CASSLGRGNTGELFF
TRBV9,TRBJ1-1,.,CASSALGQGKAFF
TRBV5-1,TRBJ2-3,.,CASSLNGISGTDTQYF
TRBV18,TRBJ2-7,.,CASSPGSSYEQYF
TRBV6-5,TRBJ1-4,.,CASSYSEEWHEKLFF
TRBV5-1,TRBJ2-7,few,CASRQRGGEQYF
TRBV7-2,TRBJ2-1,.,CASSLASGGFNEQFF
TRBV12-3/TRBV12-4,TRBJ2-7,.,CASRLAGLSEQYF
TRBV3-1/TRBV3-2,TRBJ2-7,.,CASSLEGGESYEQYF
TRBV5-1,TRBJ2-1,.,CASSLAVGVYNEQFF
TRBV27,TRBJ1-2,.,CASRGTLTSSRAYGYTF
TRBV6-1,TRBJ2-5,.,CASSEVGGVLQETQYF
TRBV7-3,TRBJ2-3,.,CASSLEAETSTRRF
TRBV29-1,TRBJ2-7,.,CSVGGRETYEQYF
TRBV19,TRBJ2-6,.,CATEQFTGANVLTF
TRBV20-1,TRBJ2-6,.,CSASPGVGQGFNSGANVLTF
TRBV4-1,TRBJ2-5,.,CASSQVAGGGETQYF
TRBV12-3/TRBV12-4,TRBJ1-5,.,CASSPRANQPQHF
TRBV19,TRBJ1-1,.,CASRVTGTGNTEAFF
TRBV9,TRBJ1-1,.,CASSPRGRGNTEAFF
TRBV5-8,TRBJ1-1,few,CASRFNRGVNTEAFF
TRBV10-3,TRBJ2-7,.,CAISYSSYEQYF
TRBV10-1,TRBJ2-3,.,CASCESGWRGAGGDTQYF
TRBV6-4,TRBJ1-2,.,CAAGSLNYGYTF
TRBV4-2,TRBJ2-7,.,CASSHPGTSGATYEQYF
TRBV9,TRBJ2-7,.,CASSSSYEQYF
TRBV3-1/TRBV3-2,TRBJ1-2,.,CASSPGSGGYGYTF
TRBV5-1,TRBJ2-1,.,CASRPLDTGGNNEQFF
TRBV5-1,TRBJ2-3,.,CASTGTGGVDTQYF
TRBV7-9,TRBJ2-7,.,CASSFTCPTDRDPYEQYF
TRBV28,TRBJ1-4,.,CASRALLGGATNEKLFF
TRBV4-1,TRBJ2-1,.,CASSRGLAARSYNEQFF
TRBV7-3,TRBJ1-4,.,CASSLKEGKLFF
TRBV11-2,TRBJ2-1,.,CASSYLAGRMDEQFF
TRBV10-3,TRBJ1-5,.,CAISEGTGLRSNQPQHF
TRBV5-4,TRBJ1-2,.,CASSIGTGRIYGYGYTF